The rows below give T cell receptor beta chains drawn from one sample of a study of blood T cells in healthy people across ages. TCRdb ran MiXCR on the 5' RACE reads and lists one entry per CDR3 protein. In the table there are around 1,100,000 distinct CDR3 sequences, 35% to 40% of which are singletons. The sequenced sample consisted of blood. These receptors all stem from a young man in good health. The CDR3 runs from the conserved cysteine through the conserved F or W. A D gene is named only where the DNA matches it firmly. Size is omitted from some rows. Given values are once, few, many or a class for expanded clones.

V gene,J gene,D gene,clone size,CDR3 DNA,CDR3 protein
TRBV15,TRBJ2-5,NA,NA,TGTGCCACCAGCAGAGATCTTGGACAAGAGACCCAGTACTTC,CATSRDLGQETQYF
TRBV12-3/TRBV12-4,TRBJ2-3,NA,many,TGTGCCAGCAGCCTTAGTGGGAACACAGATACGCAGTATTTT,CASSLSGNTDTQYF
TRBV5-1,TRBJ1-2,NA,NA,TGCGCCAGCAGCTTGGATACACGGAACTATGGCTACACCTTC,CASSLDTRNYGYTF
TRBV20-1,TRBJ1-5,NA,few,TGCAGTGCGAGGGATTCACAGCCCCAGCATTTT,CSARDSQPQHF
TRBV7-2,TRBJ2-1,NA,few,TGTGCCAGCAGCCTATGGACGGGGGACAATGAGCAGTTCTTC,CASSLWTGDNEQFF
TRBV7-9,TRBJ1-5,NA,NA,TGTGCCAGCAGCGTAGGGAAGAATCAGCCCCAGCATTTT,CASSVGKNQPQHF
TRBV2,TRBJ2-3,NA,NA,TGTGCCAGCAGTGAAGTGGCAGGGAGTGTGGCAGATACGCAGTATTTT,CASSEVAGSVADTQYF
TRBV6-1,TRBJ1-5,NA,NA,TGTGCCAGCAGTGAATCGCGCCAGGTACCCCGAATCCATCAGCCCCAGCATTTT,CASSESRQVPRIHQPQHF
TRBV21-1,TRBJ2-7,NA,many,TGTGCCAGCAGTCTCTACGAGCAGTACTTC,CASSLYEQYF
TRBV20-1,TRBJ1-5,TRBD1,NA,TGCAGTGCTAGAGAGACAGGGACAAGGGCTCAGCCCCAGCATTTT,CSARETGTRAQPQHF
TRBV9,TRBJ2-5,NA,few,TGTGCCAGCAGCGTACGAGCCCAGGGGCAAGAGACCCAGTACTTC,CASSVRAQGQETQYF
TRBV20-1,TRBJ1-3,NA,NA,TGCAGTGCTAGAGGGGTAAACACCATATATTTT,CSARGVNTIYF
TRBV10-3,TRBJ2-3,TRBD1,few,TGTGCCATCAATCCAGGAGGACAGGAGACAGATACGCAGTATTTT,CAINPGGQETDTQYF
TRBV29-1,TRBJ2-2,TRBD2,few,TGCAGCGTTTCTGGACTAGCGGGACGGAACACCGGGGAGCTGTTTTTT,CSVSGLAGRNTGELFF
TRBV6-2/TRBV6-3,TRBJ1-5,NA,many,TGTGCCAGCAGTTACAGGGCCTCCAATCAGCCCCAGCATTTT,CASSYRASNQPQHF
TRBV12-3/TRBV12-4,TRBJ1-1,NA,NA,TGTGCCAGCATTTTTCATATCACTGAAGCTTTCTTT,CASIFHITEAFF
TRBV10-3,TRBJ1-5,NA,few,TGTGCCATCAGTGAAAGACAGGATCGCAATCAGCCCCAGCATTTT,CAISERQDRNQPQHF
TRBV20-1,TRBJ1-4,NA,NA,TGCAGTGCAAGGAACAGGCTAACTAATGAAAAACTGTTTTTT,CSARNRLTNEKLFF
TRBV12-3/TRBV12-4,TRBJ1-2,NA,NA,TGTGCCAGCAGTGCCCTGGACACGAATACTAACTATGGCTACACCTTC,CASSALDTNTNYGYTF
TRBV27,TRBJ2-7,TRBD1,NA,TGTGCCAGCAGCCCCATTGGGACAGGGGGCTTTGAGTTGTCCTACGAGCAGTACTTC,CASSPIGTGGFELSYEQYF
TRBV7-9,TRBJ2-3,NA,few,TGTGCCAGCAGGCCTCGGGCACTACCGACAGATACGCAGTATTTT,CASRPRALPTDTQYF
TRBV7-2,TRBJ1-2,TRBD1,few,TGTGCCAGCAGCTTAGTACACAGGGGGACTAACGGCTATGGCTACACCTTC,CASSLVHRGTNGYGYTF
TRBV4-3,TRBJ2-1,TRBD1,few,TGCGCCAGCAGCCAAGTCATCGGACAGGGAACCTACAATGAGCAGTTCTTC,CASSQVIGQGTYNEQFF
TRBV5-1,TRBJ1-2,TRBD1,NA,TGCGCCAGCAGCTCGGACAGGACTAACTATGGCTACACCTTC,CASSSDRTNYGYTF
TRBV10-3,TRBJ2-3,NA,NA,TGTGCCATCAGTGAGGGCCGGCTAACCGGTACAGATACGCAGTATTTT,CAISEGRLTGTDTQYF
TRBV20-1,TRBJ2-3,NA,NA,TGCAGTGCGAGAGAATCGCTTTTGAAAGATACGCAGTATTTT,CSARESLLKDTQYF
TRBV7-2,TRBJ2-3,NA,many,TGTGCCAGCAGCTTAGGTCGAGAGGGGGATACGCAGTATTTT,CASSLGREGDTQYF
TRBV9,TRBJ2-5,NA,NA,TGTGCCAGCAGCCAGATGGTGGGCAATGAGCAGTACTTC,CASSQMVGNEQYF
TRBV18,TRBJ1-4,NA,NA,TGTGCCAGCTCACAAGATGATAATGAAAAACTGTTTTTT,CASSQDDNEKLFF
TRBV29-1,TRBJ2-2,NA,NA,TGCAGCGCCTTGGTAGGGGCAGTTTCCGGGGAGCTGTTTTTT,CSALVGAVSGELFF